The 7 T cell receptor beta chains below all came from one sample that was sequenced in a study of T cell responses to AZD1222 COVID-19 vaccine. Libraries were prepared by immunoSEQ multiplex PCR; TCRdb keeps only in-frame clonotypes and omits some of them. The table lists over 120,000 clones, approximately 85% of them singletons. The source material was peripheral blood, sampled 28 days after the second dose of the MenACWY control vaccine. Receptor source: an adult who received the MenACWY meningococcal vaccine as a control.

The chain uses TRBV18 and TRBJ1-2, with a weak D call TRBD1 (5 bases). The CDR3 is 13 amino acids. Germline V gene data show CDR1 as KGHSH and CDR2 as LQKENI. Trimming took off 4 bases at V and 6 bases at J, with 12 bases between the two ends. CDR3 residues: CASSREVGDGYTF. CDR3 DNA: TGTGCCAGCTCACGAGAGGTAGGGGATGGCTACACCTTC.

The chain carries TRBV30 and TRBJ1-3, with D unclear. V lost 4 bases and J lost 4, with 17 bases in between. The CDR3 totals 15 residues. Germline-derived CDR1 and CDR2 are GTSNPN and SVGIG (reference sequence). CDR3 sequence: CAWISWRAAGNTIYF. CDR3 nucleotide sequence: TGTGCCTGGATCTCGTGGAGGGCGGCCGGAAACACCATATATTTT.

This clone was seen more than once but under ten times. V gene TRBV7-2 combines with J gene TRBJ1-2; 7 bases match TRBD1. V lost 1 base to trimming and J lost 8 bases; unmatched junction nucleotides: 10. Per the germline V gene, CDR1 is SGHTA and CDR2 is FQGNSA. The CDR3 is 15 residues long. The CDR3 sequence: CASSLVGGQMLGYTF. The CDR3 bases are TGTGCCAGCAGCTTAGTTGGGGGACAGATGTTGGGCTACACCTTC.

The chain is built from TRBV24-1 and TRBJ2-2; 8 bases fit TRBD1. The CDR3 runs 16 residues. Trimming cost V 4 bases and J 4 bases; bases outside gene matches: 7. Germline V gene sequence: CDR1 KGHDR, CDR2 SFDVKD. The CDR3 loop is CATSEAGGTFTGELFF. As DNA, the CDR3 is TGTGCCACCAGTGAAGCAGGGGGCACATTCACCGGGGAGCTGTTTTTT.

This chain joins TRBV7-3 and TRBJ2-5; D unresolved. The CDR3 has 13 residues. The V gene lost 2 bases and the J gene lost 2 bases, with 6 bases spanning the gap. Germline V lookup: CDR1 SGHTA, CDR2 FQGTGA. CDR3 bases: TGTGCCAGCAGCTTAGGCCGACAAGAGACCCAGTACTTC. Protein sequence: CASSLGRQETQYF.

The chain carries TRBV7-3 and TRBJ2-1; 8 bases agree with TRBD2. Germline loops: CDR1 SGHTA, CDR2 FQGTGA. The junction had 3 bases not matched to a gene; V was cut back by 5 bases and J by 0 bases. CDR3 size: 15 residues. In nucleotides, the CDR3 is TGTGCCAGCAGCCCTACTAGCGGCTCCTACAATGAGCAGTTCTTC. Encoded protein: CASSPTSGSYNEQFF.

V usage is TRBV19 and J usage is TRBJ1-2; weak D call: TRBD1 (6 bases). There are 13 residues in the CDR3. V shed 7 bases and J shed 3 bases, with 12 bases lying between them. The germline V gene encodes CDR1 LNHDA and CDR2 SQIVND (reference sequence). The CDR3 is CASMRGLYYGYTF. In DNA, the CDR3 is TGTGCCAGTATGCGGGGGCTGTACTATGGCTACACCTTC.